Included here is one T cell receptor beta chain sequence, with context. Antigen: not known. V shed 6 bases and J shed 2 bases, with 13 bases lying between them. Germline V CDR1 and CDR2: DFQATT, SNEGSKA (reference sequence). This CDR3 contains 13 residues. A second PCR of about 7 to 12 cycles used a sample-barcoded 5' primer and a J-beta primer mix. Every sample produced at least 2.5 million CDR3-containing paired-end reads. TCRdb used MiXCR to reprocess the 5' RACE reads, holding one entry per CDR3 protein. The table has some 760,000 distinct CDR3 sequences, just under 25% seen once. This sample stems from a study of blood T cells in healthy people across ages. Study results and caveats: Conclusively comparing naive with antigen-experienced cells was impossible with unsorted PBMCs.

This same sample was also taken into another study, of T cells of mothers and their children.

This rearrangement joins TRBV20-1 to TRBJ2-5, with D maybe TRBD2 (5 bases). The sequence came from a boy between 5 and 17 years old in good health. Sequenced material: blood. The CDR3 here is CSAEGRTQETQYF. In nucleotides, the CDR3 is TGCAGTGCGGAAGGACGGACTCAAGAGACCCAGTACTTC.